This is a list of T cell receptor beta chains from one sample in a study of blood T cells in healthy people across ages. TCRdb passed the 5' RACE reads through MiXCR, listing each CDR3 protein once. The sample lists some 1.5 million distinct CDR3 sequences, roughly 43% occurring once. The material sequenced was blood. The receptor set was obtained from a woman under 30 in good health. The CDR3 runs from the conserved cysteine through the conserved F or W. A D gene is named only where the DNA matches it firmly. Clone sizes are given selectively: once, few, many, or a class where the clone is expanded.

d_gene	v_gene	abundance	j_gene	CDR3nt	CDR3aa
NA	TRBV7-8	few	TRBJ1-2	TGTGCCAGCAGCTTAGCGGCCGAACCGCGAGGATCTGGCTACACCTTC	CASSLAAEPRGSGYTF
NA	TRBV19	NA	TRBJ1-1	TGTGCCAGTAGTATAGAAGCCGGTCTGAACACTGAAGCTTTCTTT	CASSIEAGLNTEAFF
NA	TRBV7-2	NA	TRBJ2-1	TGTGCCAGCAGCTTGGTAGGGGGACTCAAGAGAACCCAGTTCTTC	CASSLVGGLKRTQFF
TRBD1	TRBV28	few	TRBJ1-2	TGTGCCAGCAGTGAAGACAGGGGGCTCGTCTATGGCTACACCTTC	CASSEDRGLVYGYTF
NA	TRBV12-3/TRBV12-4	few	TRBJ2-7	TGTGCCAGCAGTTTAGAGTCCGAGGAGGGCTACGAGCAGTACTTC	CASSLESEEGYEQYF
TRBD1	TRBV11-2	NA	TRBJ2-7	TGTGCCAGCAGCTCCCCGACAGGGACCTACGAGCAGTACTTC	CASSSPTGTYEQYF
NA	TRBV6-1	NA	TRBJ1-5	TGTGCCAGCAGGGACATGTGGTCAGGTCAGCCCCAGCATTTT	CASRDMWSGQPQHF
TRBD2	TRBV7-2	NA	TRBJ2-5	TGTGCCAGCAGCTTAGGGACTAGGGAGACCCAGTACTTC	CASSLGTRETQYF
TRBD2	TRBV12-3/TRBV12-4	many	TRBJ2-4	TGTGCCAGCAGTTCTTCTAGCGGGGGGGCCAACATTCAGTACTTC	CASSSSSGGANIQYF
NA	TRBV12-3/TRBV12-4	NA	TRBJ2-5	TGTGCCAGCAGTTTACGGGCCGTTCTGGACCAGTACTTC	CASSLRAVLDQYF
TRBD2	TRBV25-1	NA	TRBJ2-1	TGTGCCAGCAGTGTTGCTAGCGGGAGGAGCTCCTACAATGAGCAGTTCTTC	CASSVASGRSSYNEQFF
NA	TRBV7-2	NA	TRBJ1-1	TGTGCCAGCAGCCCAAACCCAACCATGAACACTGAAGCTTTCTTT	CASSPNPTMNTEAFF
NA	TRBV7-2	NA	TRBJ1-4	TGTGCCAGCAGCCCCGCAGATTATGCAACTAATGAAAAACTGTTTTTT	CASSPADYATNEKLFF
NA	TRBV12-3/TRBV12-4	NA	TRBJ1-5	TGTGCCAGCAGTGGGGGGGTTGGGGGCAATCAGCCCCAGCATTTT	CASSGGVGGNQPQHF
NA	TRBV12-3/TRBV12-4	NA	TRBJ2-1	TGTGCCACCGGAGGGGGGGGGTTCTCCTACAATGAGCAGTTCTTC	CATGGGGFSYNEQFF
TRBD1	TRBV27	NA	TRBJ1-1	TGTGCCAGCGGTAGGGGGCGAACGACTGAAGCTTTCTTT	CASGRGRTTEAFF
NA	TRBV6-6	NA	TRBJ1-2	TGTGCCAGCGGAACCGGGGGGGGCTACACCTTC	CASGTGGGYTF
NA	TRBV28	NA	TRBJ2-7	TGTGCCAGCACCCCTCGGCTAGTGGAAACCTACGAGCAGTACTTC	CASTPRLVETYEQYF
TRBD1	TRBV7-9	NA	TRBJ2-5	TGTGCCAGCAGCTTAGGCCCCCGGACAGGGTGGCAAGAGACCCAGTACTTC	CASSLGPRTGWQETQYF
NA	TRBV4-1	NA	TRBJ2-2	TGCGCCAGCAGCCACGGTAGCTCCGGGGAGCTGTTTTTT	CASSHGSSGELFF
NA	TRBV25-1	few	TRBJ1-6	TGTGCCAGCAGGGGAGACATTGCTAATTCACCCCTCCACTTT	CASRGDIANSPLHF
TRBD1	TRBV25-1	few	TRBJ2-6	TGTGCCAGCGTAGGGGGCGCTGGGGCCAACGTCCTGACTTTC	CASVGGAGANVLTF
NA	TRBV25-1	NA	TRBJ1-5	TGTGCCAGCAGTCCCGGCGGCCTTCGGGGCAGCAATCAGCCCCAGCATTTT	CASSPGGLRGSNQPQHF
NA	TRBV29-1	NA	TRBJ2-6	TGCAGCGGCTCCGACGGGGCAGTGCGAAGATCTGGGGCCAACGTCCTGACTTTC	CSGSDGAVRRSGANVLTF
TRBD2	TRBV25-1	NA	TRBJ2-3	TGTGCCAGCAGTGGGACTAGCGGGGGAAGAACAGATACGCAGTATTTT	CASSGTSGGRTDTQYF
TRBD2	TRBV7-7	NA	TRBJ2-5	TGTGCTAGCAGCCGGGGACTAAACAATGAGCAGTACTTC	CASSRGLNNEQYF